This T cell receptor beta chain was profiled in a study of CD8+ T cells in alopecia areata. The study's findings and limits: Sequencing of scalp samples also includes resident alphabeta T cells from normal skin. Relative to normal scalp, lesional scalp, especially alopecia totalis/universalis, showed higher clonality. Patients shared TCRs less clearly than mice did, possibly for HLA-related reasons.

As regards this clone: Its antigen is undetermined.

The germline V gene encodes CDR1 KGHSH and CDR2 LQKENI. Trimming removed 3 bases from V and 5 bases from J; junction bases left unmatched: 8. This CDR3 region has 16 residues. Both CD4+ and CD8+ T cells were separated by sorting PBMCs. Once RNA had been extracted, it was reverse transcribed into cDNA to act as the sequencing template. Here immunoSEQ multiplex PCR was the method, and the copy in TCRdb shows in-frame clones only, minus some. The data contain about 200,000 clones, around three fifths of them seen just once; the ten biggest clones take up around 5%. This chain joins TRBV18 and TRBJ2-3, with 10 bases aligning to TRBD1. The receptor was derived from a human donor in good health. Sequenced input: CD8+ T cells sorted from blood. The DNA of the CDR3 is TGTGCCAGCTCACCGCTGAGACAGGGGGCAGGAGATACGCAGTATTTT. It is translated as CASSPLRQGAGDTQYF.